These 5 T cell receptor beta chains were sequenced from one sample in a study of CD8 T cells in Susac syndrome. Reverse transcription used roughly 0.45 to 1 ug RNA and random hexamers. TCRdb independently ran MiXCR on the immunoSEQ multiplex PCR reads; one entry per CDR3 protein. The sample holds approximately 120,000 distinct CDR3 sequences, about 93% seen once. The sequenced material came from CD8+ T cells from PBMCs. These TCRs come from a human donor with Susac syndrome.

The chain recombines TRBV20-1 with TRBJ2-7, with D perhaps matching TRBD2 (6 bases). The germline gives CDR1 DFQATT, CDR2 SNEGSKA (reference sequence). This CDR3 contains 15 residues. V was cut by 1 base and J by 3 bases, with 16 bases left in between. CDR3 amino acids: CSARVDGGTDYEQYF. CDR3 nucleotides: TGCAGTGCTAGAGTGGATGGCGGGACCGACTACGAGCAGTACTTC.

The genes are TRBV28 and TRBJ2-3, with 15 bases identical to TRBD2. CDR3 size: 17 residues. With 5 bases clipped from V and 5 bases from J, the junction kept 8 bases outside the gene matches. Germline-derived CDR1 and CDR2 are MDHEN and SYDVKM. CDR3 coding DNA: TGTGCCAGCAGTCCGGGACTAGCGGGAGGAGTCGGAGATACGCAGTATTTT. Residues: CASSPGLAGGVGDTQYF.

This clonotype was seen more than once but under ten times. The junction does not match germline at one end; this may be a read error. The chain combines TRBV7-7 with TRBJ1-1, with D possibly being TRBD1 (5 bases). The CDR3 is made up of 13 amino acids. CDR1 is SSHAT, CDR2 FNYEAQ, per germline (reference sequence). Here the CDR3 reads CASSVTVNTEAFF. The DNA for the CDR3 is TGTGCTAGCAGCGTGACAGTGAACACTGAAGCTTTCTTT.

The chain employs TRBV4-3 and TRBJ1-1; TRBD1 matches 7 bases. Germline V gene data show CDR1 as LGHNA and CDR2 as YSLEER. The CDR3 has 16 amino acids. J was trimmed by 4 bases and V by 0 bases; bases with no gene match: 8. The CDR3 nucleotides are TGCGCCAGCAGCCAAGAGACAGGGAGTGGAGGCACTGAAGCTTTCTTT. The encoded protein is CASSQETGSGGTEAFF.

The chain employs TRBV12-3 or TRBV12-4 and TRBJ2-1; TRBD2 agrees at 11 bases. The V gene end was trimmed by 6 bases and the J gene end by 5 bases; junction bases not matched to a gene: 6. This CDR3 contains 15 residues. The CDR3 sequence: CASRQGLAANNEQFF. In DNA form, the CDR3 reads TGTGCCAGCAGACAGGGACTAGCGGCAAACAATGAGCAGTTCTTC.